What follows is one T cell receptor (beta chain) and its context. This sample stems from a study of CD8 T cells in Susac syndrome. An input of roughly 0.5 to 1 ug of RNA was subjected to reverse transcription using random hexamers. TCRdb re-called the immunoSEQ multiplex PCR reads through MiXCR, storing one row per CDR3 protein. The sample consists of some 100,000 distinct CDR3 sequences, around 92% of them appearing once. The CDR3 runs to 15 residues. V was clipped by 6 bases and J by 7 bases; unmatched bases: 11. The germline V gene has CDR1 KGHSH and CDR2 LQKENI. The sequence was collected from a human donor with multiple sclerosis. Sequencing was performed on CD4+ T cells from PBMCs. The V and J genes are TRBV18 and TRBJ2-1; 8 bases line up with TRBD1. CDR3 amino acids: CASSSVGQGANEQFF. CDR3 sequence (DNA): TGTGCCAGCTCGTCGGTCGGGCAGGGGGCGAATGAGCAGTTCTTC.